This T cell receptor beta chain was identified during a study of T-cell memory formation after mild COVID-19. There are a few counts of this clonotype. Constant-segment-primed 5'RACE gave TCR alpha and TCR beta cDNA libraries with sample barcodes and UMIs. From the 5' RACE reads, TCRdb called clonotypes with MiXCR, one entry per CDR3 protein. The sample carries hundreds of thousands of distinct CDR3 sequences, under 20% recorded once. Germline loops: CDR1 LNHNV, CDR2 YYDKDF (reference sequence). V dropped 5 bases and J dropped 6 bases, with 8 bases sitting between them. The CDR3 covers 12 residues. The receptor was derived from a man aged 18 to 35 who had mild COVID-19 (a few samples of this study predate the infection). Cell type and time point are not known. The specimen sequenced was PBMCs or a T cell subset sorted from them (not recorded which). V usage is TRBV15 and J usage is TRBJ2-1; the D is unclear. The CDR3 here is CATSARGNEQFF. The CDR3 bases are TGTGCCACCAGCGCAAGAGGCAATGAGCAGTTCTTC.